Shown below are 22 T cell receptor beta chains from a single sample sequenced in a study of T cell responses to AZD1222 COVID-19 vaccine. TCRdb's table, derived via immunoSEQ multiplex PCR, lists solely in-frame clones and lacks some. The repertoire has about 99,000 clones, roughly 90% of them found once; the top ten carry less than 3.5%. The sequencing here drew on peripheral blood, taken on day 0 of AZD1222 vaccination. These receptors all stem from an adult in good health.

The CDR3 spells CASSPLQGGDSPLHF. DNA for the CDR3: TGTGCCAGCAGCCCATTACAGGGGGGCGATTCACCCCTCCACTTT. V and J are TRBV9 and TRBJ1-6; 8 positions agree with TRBD1. Germline V lookup: CDR1 SGDLS, CDR2 YYNGEE. The CDR3 runs to 15 residues. V was pared by 4 bases and J by 8 bases, with 8 bases of the junction left unmatched.

The rearrangement links TRBV30 to TRBJ2-7, with 13 bases lining up with TRBD2. From germline, CDR1 is GTSNPN and CDR2 SVGIG (reference sequence). Germline trimming cut 4 bases from V and 6 bases from J; bases unmatched to any gene: 6. The CDR3 is 14 amino acids. The CDR3 loop is CAWTLAGGPVEQYF. CDR3 nucleotide sequence: TGTGCCTGGACACTAGCGGGAGGGCCCGTCGAGCAGTACTTC.

The gene calls are TRBV28 and TRBJ2-5, with D perhaps TRBD2 (6 bases). V was clipped by 5 bases and J by 4 bases, with 11 bases between them. This CDR3 is built from 13 residues. Germline lookup yields CDR1 MDHEN and CDR2 SYDVKM. CDR3 sequence reads: CASSLPGRETQYF. CDR3 in DNA: TGTGCCAGCAGTCTCCCCGGGAGAGAGACCCAGTACTTC.

This clone was observed once. V and J are TRBV12-3 or TRBV12-4 and TRBJ1-1; 7 bases agree with TRBD1. CDR3 length: 13 amino acids. J gave up 6 bases and V 6 bases, and 7 bases lay outside the gene matches. The CDR3 nucleotides read TGTGCCAGCAGATTCAGGGGGAGCGCTGAAGCTTTCTTT. As protein: CASRFRGSAEAFF.

J is TRBJ2-3 and V is TRBV29-1, with TRBD1 matching over 9 bases. The CDR3 sequence is 16 residues long. The V and J ends lost 0 bases and 6 bases, in that order; junction bases with no gene match: 10. Per the germline V gene, CDR1 is SQVTM and CDR2 is ANQGSEA. The CDR3 loop reads CSVEDPRQGDYDTQYF. The CDR3 nucleotides are TGCAGCGTTGAAGATCCAAGACAGGGGGATTACGATACGCAGTATTTT.

This rearrangement joins TRBV5-1 to TRBJ2-7; no reliable D call. CDR1 SGHRS and CDR2 YFSETQ come from the germline V gene. This CDR3 has 14 amino acids. Trimming removed 2 bases at V and 2 bases at J, with 11 bases between. The CDR3 coding sequence is TGCGCCAGCAGCTTCTCAGTCCCCGCCTACGAGCAGTACTTC. Translating gives CASSFSVPAYEQYF. Variable domain in full (rest from reference TRBV5-1 and TRBJ2-7): KAGVTQTPRYLIKTRGQQVTLSCSPISGHRSVSWYQQTPGQGLQFLFEYFSETQRNKGNFPGRFSGRQFSNSRSEMNVSTLELGDSALYLCASSFSVPAYEQYFGPGTRLTVT.

The V call is TRBV7-3, the J call TRBJ2-5, with TRBD2 matching 16 bases. The germline V gene encodes CDR1 SGHTA and CDR2 FQGTGA. With 4 bases clipped from V and 2 bases from J, the junction kept 7 bases outside the gene matches. The length of the CDR3 is 18 residues. Here the CDR3 DNA reads TGTGCCAGCAGCTCGGGACTAGCGGGAGGGCCTGGGCAAGAGACCCAGTACTTC. Its translation: CASSSGLAGGPGQETQYF.

This clone was seen more than once but under ten times. The chain has TRBV19 and TRBJ2-3; D ambiguous. CDR1 and CDR2 (germline): LNHDA, SQIVND (reference sequence). V was clipped by 5 bases and J by 3 bases, with 6 bases between them. The CDR3 contains 12 residues. The CDR3 DNA reads as TGTGCCAGTAGTCTTAGAACAGATACGCAGTATTTT. Protein: CASSLRTDTQYF.

This clone was picked up a small number of times. The chain combines TRBV7-2 with TRBJ2-7; the D gene is possibly TRBD1 (5 bases). Germline loops: CDR1 SGHTA, CDR2 FQGNSA. CDR3 length: 14 amino acids. V gave up 5 bases and J gave up 2 bases, with 13 bases separating them. CDR3 coding DNA: TGTGCCAGCAGCGCTCAGGGAAGAGCCTACGAGCAGTACTTC. Translated, it gives CASSAQGRAYEQYF.

The chain has TRBV30 and TRBJ1-2; TRBD1 is a possible D gene (6 bases). The V gene lost 1 base and the J gene lost 3 bases, with 12 bases spanning the gap. Germline V gene lookup returns CDR1 GTSNPN and CDR2 SVGIG (reference sequence). There are 14 residues in the CDR3. The CDR3 sequence: CAWSEGYRDYGYTF. The CDR3, as DNA: TGTGCCTGGAGTGAAGGATACAGGGACTATGGCTACACCTTC.

This chain connects TRBV2 to TRBJ2-7, with D perhaps matching TRBD2 (6 bases). The V gene's germline CDR1 is SNHLY and CDR2 FYNNEI. V was shortened by 11 bases and J by 0 bases, with 14 bases between the two germline ends. The CDR3 is 13 residues long. The CDR3 here is CAAAGLNSYEQYF. The CDR3 DNA is TGTGCCGCGGCGGGGCTAAACTCCTACGAGCAGTACTTC.

This sequence joins TRBV15 and TRBJ2-2; D unresolved. The germline CDR1 and CDR2 sequences are LNHNV and YYDKDF (reference sequence). V lost 0 bases to trimming and J lost 2 bases, with 10 bases between them. The CDR3 extends over 16 amino acids. CDR3 in DNA: TGTGCCACCAGCAGAGATCGCAACAGAAACACCGGGGAGCTGTTTTTT. Translation gives CATSRDRNRNTGELFF.

The gene calls are TRBV27 and TRBJ2-7; perhaps D is TRBD1 or TRBD2 (5 bases each). Per the germline V gene, CDR1 is MNHEY and CDR2 is SMNVEV (reference sequence). V shed 2 bases and J shed 2 bases, with 16 bases lying between them. This CDR3 contains 16 residues. Here the CDR3 DNA reads TGTGCCAGCAGTTTAAGGGACGGACTCCCAGCCTACGAGCAGTACTTC. This translates into CASSLRDGLPAYEQYF.

The rearrangement uses TRBV21-1 and TRBJ2-4; the table gives TRBD2 as D, unverified against the DNA. TRBV21-1 is given as a pseudogene. The CDR3 extends over 15 amino acids. As DNA, the CDR3 is TGTGCCAGCAGCAAAGGCCCGGGGGCCAAAAACATTCAGTACTTC. Its protein is CASSKGPGAKNIQYF.

This clone was found once. The chain has TRBV3-1 (or the pseudogene TRBV3-2) and TRBJ2-7; 13 bases are shared with TRBD2. Trimming removed 1 base from V and 4 bases from J; junction bases left unmatched: 1. Germline CDR1 LGHDT, CDR2 YNNKEL (reference sequence). The CDR3 has 15 residues. The CDR3 here is CASSQGTSGSYEQYF. The CDR3, as DNA: TGTGCCAGCAGCCAAGGGACTAGCGGGAGTTACGAGCAGTACTTC.

This rearrangement joins TRBV7-8 to TRBJ1-2, with 7 bases that match TRBD1. With 0 bases clipped from V and 0 bases from J, the junction kept 4 bases outside the gene matches. This CDR3 contains 16 residues. Germline CDR1 is SGHVS and CDR2 is FQNEAQ. The CDR3 region has the DNA TGTGCCAGCAGCTTAGCGACAGGGAGAACTAACTATGGCTACACCTTC. This encodes CASSLATGRTNYGYTF.

The chain joins TRBV11-2 to TRBJ1-2, with 9 positions matching TRBD1. J gave up 7 bases and V 5 bases, and 17 bases lay outside the gene matches. This CDR3 has 17 residues. CDR1 SGHAT and CDR2 FQNNGV come from the germline V gene. The CDR3 nucleotides are TGTGCCAGCAGCCCCCCGGGCGGGACAGGGACTGTTCGTGGCTACACCTTC. Translating it yields CASSPPGGTGTVRGYTF.

The chain has TRBV28 and TRBJ2-1; 8 nucleotides line up with TRBD2. Germline V CDR1 and CDR2: MDHEN, SYDVKM. The trim removed 0 bases at V and 4 bases at J, leaving 5 bases unmatched. CDR3 size: 16 residues. The CDR3 loop is CASSLWGSGNYNEQFF. The CDR3 DNA sequence: TGTGCCAGCAGTTTATGGGGTAGCGGGAATTACAATGAGCAGTTCTTC.

This clone showed up just a few times. The chain employs TRBV30 and TRBJ2-4; the match to TRBD1 covers 7 bases. The V and J ends lost 2 bases and 5 bases, in that order; junction bases with no gene match: 3. CDR3 length: 13 residues. CDR1 and CDR2 from the germline V gene are GTSNPN and SVGIG (reference sequence). The CDR3 loop reads CAWSFGQENIQYF. The CDR3 nucleotides read TGTGCCTGGAGTTTCGGACAGGAAAACATTCAGTACTTC.

This rearrangement joins TRBV6-4 to TRBJ1-2; D might be TRBD1 (6 bases). V dropped 4 bases and J dropped 2 bases, with 11 bases sitting between them. This CDR3 is built from 14 residues. Germline V lookup: CDR1 MRHNA, CDR2 SNTAGT. CDR3 nucleotide sequence: TGTGCCAGCAGTGCGGAACAGGGAAACTATGGCTACACCTTC. It encodes CASSAEQGNYGYTF.

The genes are TRBV27 and TRBJ1-1; no clear D. The ends were cut back, 2 bases at V and 0 bases at J, with 16 bases in the middle. The CDR3 has 17 amino acids. Germline CDR1 MNHEY, CDR2 SMNVEV (reference sequence). The DNA of the CDR3 is TGTGCCAGCAGTTTAGCGTCGCCAGCGGAGTTGAACACTGAAGCTTTCTTT. This gives the protein CASSLASPAELNTEAFF.

V is TRBV28 and J is TRBJ2-2, with no clear D. The CDR3 spans 13 residues. Germline V CDR1 and CDR2: MDHEN, SYDVKM. Trimming took 10 bases from V and 3 from J, leaving 12 bases between them. The CDR3 spells CANQQGDTGELFF. The DNA for the CDR3 is TGTGCCAATCAACAAGGAGACACCGGGGAGCTGTTTTTT.